This TCR beta chain was recovered during a study of T cells in Graves' hyperthyroidism and ophthalmopathy. Across the study: Once the initial diagnosis was made, peripheral blood was obtained before any treatment.

Those with hyperthyroidism were 18 to 65 years old, newly diagnosed, and ill for under 2 months. Amplified TCR beta CDR3 regions derived from RNA transcripts. HTBI primers were used for first-round RT-PCR of the TCR CDR3. MiXCR, run by TCRdb on the multiplex PCR reads, gives a single entry per CDR3 protein. There are hundreds of thousands of distinct CDR3 sequences in the sample; 20% to 25% occur only once, and around 67% lies in the top ten. The germline V and J ends were trimmed by 0 bases and 2 bases, with 10 bases remaining between them. Germline V gene lookup returns CDR1 SGDLS and CDR2 YYNGEE. This CDR3 has 15 residues.

The chain is built from TRBV9 and TRBJ2-3; D gene unclear. Sequencing used blood. The receptor comes from a man aged 50-59 years with Graves' hyperthyroidism. The CDR3: CASSVALRNTDTQYF. The CDR3 bases are TGTGCCAGCAGCGTAGCCTTGCGGAACACAGATACGCAGTATTTT.